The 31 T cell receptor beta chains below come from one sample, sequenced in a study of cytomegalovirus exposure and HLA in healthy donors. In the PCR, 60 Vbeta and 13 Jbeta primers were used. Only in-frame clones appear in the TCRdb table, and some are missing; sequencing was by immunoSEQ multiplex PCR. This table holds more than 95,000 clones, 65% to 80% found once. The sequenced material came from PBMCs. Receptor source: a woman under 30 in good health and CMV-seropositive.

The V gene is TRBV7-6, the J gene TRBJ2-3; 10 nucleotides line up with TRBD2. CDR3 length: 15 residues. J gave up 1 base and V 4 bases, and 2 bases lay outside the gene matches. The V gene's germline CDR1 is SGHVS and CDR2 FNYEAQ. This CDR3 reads CASSSGTSGTDTQYF. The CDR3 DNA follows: TGTGCCAGCAGCTCCGGGACTAGCGGCACAGATACGCAGTATTTT.

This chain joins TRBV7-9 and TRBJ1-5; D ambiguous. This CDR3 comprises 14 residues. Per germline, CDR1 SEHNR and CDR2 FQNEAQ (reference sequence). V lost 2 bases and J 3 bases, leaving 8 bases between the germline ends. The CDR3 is CASSLSEFNQPQHF. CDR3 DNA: TGTGCCAGCAGCTTATCAGAATTCAATCAGCCCCAGCATTTT.

The CDR3 DNA sequence: TGCGCCAGCACGAAGCGGGATACTTACAATGAGCAGTTCTTC. Residues: CASTKRDTYNEQFF. The chain uses TRBV5-1 and TRBJ2-1; 7 bases agree with TRBD2. V lost 6 bases and J lost 4; bases outside the gene matches: 7. Germline CDR1 SGHRS, CDR2 YFSETQ. The CDR3 is 14 amino acids. The whole variable domain, remainder taken from reference TRBV5-1 and TRBJ2-1, is KAGVTQTPRYLIKTRGQQVTLSCSPISGHRSVSWYQQTPGQGLQFLFEYFSETQRNKGNFPGRFSGRQFSNSRSEMNVSTLELGDSALYLCASTKRDTYNEQFFGPGTRLTVL.

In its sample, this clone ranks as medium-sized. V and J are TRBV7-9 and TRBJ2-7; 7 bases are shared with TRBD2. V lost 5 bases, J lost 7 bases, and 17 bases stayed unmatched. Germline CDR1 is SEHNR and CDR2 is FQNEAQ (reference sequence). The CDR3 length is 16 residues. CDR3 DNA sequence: TGTGCCAGCAGCGTAGGTCGTGGGAGGGCCACGGGGGAGCAGTACTTC. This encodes CASSVGRGRATGEQYF.

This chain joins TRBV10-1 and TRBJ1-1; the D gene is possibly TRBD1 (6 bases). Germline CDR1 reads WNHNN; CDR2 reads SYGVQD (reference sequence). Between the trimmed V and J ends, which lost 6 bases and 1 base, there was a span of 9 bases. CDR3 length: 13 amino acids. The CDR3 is CASRSQGNTEAFF. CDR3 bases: TGCGCCAGCAGGTCACAGGGGAACACTGAAGCTTTCTTT.

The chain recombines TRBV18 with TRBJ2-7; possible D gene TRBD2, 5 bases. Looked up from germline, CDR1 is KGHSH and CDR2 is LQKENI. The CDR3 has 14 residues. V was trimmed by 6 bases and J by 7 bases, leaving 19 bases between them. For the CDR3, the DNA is TGTGCCAGCTCCCCGACTACCCCAACTAGTGAGCAGTACTTC. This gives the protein CASSPTTPTSEQYF.

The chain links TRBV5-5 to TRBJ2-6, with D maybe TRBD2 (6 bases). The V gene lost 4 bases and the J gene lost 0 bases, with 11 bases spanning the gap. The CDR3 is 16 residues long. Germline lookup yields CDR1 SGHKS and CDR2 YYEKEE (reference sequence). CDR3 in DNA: TGTGCCAGCAGCCCGGGACTTAACTCTGGGGCCAACGTCCTGACTTTC. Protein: CASSPGLNSGANVLTF.

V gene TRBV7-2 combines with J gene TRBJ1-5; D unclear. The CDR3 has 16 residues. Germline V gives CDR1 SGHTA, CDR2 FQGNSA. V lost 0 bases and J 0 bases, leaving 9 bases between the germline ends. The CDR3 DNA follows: TGTGCCAGCAGCTTAGCTGGGAGGTATAGCAATCAGCCCCAGCATTTT. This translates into CASSLAGRYSNQPQHF. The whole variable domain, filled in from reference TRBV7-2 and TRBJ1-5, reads GAGVSQSPSNKVTEKGKDVELRCDPISGHTALYWYRQSLGQGLEFLIYFQGNSAPDKSGLPSDRFSAERTGGSVSTLTIQRTQQEDSAVYLCASSLAGRYSNQPQHFGDGTRLSIL.

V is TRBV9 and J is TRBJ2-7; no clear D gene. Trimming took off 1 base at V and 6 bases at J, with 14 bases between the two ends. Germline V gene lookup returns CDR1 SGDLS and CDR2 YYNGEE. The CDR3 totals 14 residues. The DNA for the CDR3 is TGTGCCAGCAGCGTAACTTTTTCGCAGGTCGAGCAGTACTTC. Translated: CASSVTFSQVEQYF. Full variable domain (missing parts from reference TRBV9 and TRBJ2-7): DSGVTQTPKHLITATGQRVTLRCSPRSGDLSVYWYQQSLDQGLQFLIQYYNGEERAKGNILERFSAQQFPDLHSELNLSSLELGDSALYFCASSVTFSQVEQYFGPGTRLTVT.

CDR3 DNA: TGTGCCAGCAGCTCAGGCTCCTACGAGCAGTACTTC. Protein product: CASSSGSYEQYF. This chain connects TRBV5-4 to TRBJ2-7; D unresolved. Germline-derived CDR1 and CDR2 are SGHNT and YYREEE (reference sequence). Trimming stripped 3 bases from V and 0 bases from J, with 4 bases between. This CDR3 has 12 amino acids.

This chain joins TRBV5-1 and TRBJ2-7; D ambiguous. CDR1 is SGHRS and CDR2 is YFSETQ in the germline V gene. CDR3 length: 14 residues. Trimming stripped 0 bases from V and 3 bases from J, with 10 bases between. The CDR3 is CASSLVPIDYEQYF. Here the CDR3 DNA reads TGCGCCAGCAGCTTGGTTCCTATTGACTACGAGCAGTACTTC.

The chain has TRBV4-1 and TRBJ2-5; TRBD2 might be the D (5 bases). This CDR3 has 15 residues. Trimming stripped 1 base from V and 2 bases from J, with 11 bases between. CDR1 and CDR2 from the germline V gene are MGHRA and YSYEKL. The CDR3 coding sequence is TGCGCCAGCAGCCAAGTAGCGACGGCGCAAGAGACCCAGTACTTC. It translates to CASSQVATAQETQYF.

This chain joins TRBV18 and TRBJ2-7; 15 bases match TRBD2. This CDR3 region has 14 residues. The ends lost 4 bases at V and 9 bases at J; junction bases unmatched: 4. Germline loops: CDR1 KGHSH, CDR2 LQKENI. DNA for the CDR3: TGTGCCAGCTCACAGGGGACTAGCGGGAGGAGGCAGTACTTC. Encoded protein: CASSQGTSGRRQYF.

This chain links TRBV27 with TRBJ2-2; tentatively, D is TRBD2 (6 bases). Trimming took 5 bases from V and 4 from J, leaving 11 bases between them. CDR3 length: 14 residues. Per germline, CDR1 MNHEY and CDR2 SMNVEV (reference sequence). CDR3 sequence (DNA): TGTGCCAGCAGTATACTAGCTCCCACCGGGGAGCTGTTTTTT. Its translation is CASSILAPTGELFF.

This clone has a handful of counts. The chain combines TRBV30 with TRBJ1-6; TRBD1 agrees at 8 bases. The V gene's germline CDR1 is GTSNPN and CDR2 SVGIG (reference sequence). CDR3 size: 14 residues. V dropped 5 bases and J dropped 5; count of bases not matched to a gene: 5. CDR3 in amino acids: CAWDLTGDNSPLHF. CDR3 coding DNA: TGTGCCTGGGACTTGACAGGGGATAATTCACCCCTCCACTTT. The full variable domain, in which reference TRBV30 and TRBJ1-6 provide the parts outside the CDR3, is SQTIHQWPATLVQPVGSPLSLECTVEGTSNPNLYWYRQAAGRGLQLLFYSVGIGQISSEVPQNLSASRPQDRQFILSSKKLLLSDSGFYLCAWDLTGDNSPLHFGNGTRLTVT.

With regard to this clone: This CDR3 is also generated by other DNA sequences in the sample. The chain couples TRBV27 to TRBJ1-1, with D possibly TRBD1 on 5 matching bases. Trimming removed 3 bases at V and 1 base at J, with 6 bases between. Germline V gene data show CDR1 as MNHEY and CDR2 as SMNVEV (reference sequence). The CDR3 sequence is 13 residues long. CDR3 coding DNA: TGTGCCAGCAGTTTCGGACAGAACACTGAAGCTTTCTTT. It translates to CASSFGQNTEAFF.

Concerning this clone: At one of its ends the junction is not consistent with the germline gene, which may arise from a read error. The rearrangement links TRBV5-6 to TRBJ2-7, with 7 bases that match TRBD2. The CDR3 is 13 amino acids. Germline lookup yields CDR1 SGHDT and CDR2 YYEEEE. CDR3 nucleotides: TGTGTCAGCAGCCCGGGCGGGGGAGACGAGCAGTACTTC. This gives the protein CVSSPGGGDEQYF.

CDR3 nucleotides: TGTGCCAGCAGTCTTAGCGGGGCAAGCTCCTACAATGAGCAGTTCTTC. Residues: CASSLSGASSYNEQFF. The chain uses TRBV7-3 and TRBJ2-1, with 8 nucleotides matching TRBD2. Losses at the gene ends were 6 bases for V and 0 bases for J; bases not matched to a gene: 7. The germline CDR1 and CDR2 sequences are SGHTA and FQGTGA. The CDR3 consists of 16 residues.

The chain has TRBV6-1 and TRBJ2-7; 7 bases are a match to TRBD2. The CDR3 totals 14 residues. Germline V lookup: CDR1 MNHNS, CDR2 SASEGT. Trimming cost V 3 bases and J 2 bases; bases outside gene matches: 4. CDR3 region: CASSEVGRAYEQYF. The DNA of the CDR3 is TGTGCCAGCAGTGAGGTGGGGAGGGCCTACGAGCAGTACTTC.

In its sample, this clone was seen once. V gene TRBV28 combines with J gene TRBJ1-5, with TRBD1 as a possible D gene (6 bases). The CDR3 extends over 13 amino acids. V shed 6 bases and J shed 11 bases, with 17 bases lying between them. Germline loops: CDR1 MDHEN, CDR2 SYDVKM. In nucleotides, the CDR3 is TGTGCCAGCAGGGGCGGGGGCCCGGAGGCCCAGCATTTT. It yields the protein CASRGGGPEAQHF.

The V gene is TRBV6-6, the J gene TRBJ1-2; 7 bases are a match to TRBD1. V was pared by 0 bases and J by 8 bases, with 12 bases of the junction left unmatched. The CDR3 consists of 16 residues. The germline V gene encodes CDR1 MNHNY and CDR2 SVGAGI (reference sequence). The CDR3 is CASSYSTGQPKGGYTF. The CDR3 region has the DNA TGTGCCAGCAGTTACTCAACGGGACAGCCGAAGGGGGGCTACACCTTC.

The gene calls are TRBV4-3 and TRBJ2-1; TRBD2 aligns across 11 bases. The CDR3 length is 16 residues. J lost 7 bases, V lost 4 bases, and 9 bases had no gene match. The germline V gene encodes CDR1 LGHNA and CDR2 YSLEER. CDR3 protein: CASSPRGTSGRNEQFF. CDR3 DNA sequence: TGCGCCAGCAGCCCGAGGGGTACTAGCGGGAGAAATGAGCAGTTCTTC.

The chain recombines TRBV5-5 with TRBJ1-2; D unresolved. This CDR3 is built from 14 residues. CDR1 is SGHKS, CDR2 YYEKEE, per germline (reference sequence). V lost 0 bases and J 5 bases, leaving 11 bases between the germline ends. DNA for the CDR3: TGTGCCAGCAGCTTGGGAGGGCTTGAGTATGGCTACACCTTC. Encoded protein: CASSLGGLEYGYTF.

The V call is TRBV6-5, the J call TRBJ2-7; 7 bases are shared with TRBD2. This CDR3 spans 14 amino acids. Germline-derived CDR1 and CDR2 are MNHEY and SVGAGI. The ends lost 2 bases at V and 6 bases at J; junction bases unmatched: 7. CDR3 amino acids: CASSYERGPSEQYF. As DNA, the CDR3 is TGTGCCAGCAGTTACGAGCGGGGTCCCTCCGAGCAGTACTTC.

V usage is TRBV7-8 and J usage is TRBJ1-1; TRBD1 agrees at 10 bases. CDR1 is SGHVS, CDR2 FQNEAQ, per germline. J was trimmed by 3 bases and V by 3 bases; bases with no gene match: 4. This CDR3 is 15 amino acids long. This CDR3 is CASSFWDRGDTEAFF. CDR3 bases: TGTGCCAGCAGCTTTTGGGACAGGGGAGACACTGAAGCTTTCTTT.

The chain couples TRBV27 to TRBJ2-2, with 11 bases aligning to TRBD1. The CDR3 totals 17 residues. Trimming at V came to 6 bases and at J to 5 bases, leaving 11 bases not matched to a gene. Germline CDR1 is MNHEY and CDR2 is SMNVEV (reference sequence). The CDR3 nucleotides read TGTGCCAGCAGGCGATCTTTTGGACAGGGGGCGACCGGGGAGCTGTTTTTT. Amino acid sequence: CASRRSFGQGATGELFF.

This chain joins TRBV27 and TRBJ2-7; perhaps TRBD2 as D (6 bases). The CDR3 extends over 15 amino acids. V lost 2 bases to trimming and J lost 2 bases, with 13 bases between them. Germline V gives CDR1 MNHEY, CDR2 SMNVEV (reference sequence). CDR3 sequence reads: CASSLARGGPYEQYF. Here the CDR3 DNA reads TGTGCCAGCAGTTTAGCCCGGGGAGGCCCCTACGAGCAGTACTTC.

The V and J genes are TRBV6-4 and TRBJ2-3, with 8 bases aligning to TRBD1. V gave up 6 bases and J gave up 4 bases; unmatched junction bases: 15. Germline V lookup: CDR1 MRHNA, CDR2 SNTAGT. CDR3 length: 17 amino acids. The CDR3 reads CASSPTPDRVRPDTQYF. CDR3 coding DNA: TGTGCCAGCAGCCCCACCCCGGACAGGGTCAGGCCAGATACGCAGTATTTT.

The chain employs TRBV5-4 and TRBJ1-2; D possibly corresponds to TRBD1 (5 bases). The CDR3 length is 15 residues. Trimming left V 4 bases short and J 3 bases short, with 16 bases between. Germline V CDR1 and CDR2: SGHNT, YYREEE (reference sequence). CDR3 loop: CASSASGTGDYGYTF. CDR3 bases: TGTGCCAGCAGCGCCTCCGGGACGGGAGACTATGGCTACACCTTC.

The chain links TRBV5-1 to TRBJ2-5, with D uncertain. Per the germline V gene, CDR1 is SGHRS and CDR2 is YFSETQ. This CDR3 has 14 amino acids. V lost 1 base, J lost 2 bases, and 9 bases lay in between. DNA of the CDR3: TGCGCCAGCAGCTTGTTGGCGGCTCAAGAGACCCAGTACTTC. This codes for CASSLLAAQETQYF.

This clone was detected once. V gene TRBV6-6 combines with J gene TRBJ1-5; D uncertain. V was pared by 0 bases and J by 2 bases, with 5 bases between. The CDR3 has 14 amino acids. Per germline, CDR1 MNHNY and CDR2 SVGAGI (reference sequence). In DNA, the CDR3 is TGTGCCAGCAGTTACTCGGCGGGCAATCAGCCCCAGCATTTT. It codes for CASSYSAGNQPQHF.